Each of the 7 T cell receptor beta chains below was sequenced from the same sample in a study of blood T cell repertoires in COVID-19. Here immunoSEQ multiplex PCR was the method, and the copy in TCRdb shows in-frame clones only, minus some. The data hold roughly 250,000 clones, with approximately 88% observed a single time. What was sequenced was peripheral blood. All receptors come from a woman in her twenties or thirties with acute or convalescent COVID-19.

The chain recombines TRBV19 with TRBJ2-2, with 12 bases that match TRBD2. There are 17 residues in the CDR3. J gave up 7 bases and V 6 bases, and 12 bases lay outside the gene matches. Looked up from germline, CDR1 is LNHDA and CDR2 is SQIVND (reference sequence). The CDR3 loop is CASRTRAASGRVGELFF. The CDR3 DNA follows: TGTGCCAGTAGAACCCGAGCGGCTAGCGGGAGGGTCGGGGAGCTGTTTTTT.

J is TRBJ2-7 and V is TRBV7-2, with D perhaps TRBD2 (7 bases). This CDR3 comprises 17 residues. Between the trimmed V and J ends, which lost 0 bases and 7 bases, there was a span of 22 bases. Germline V gives CDR1 SGHTA, CDR2 FQGNSA. CDR3 sequence reads: CASSLAGVGGRALEQYF. The DNA for the CDR3 is TGTGCCAGCAGCTTAGCCGGGGTAGGGGGGAGGGCGCTGGAGCAGTACTTC.

The V and J genes are TRBV7-9 and TRBJ1-2, with a tentative D call TRBD1 (6 bases). Germline CDR1 is SEHNR and CDR2 is FQNEAQ (reference sequence). The V gene lost 6 bases and the J gene lost 0 bases, with 14 bases spanning the gap. The CDR3 totals 15 residues. CDR3 bases: TGTGCCAGCAGTCAGGGACACAATCCTAACTATGGCTACACCTTC. Protein: CASSQGHNPNYGYTF.

This rearrangement joins TRBV29-1 to TRBJ2-7; 14 bases align to TRBD2. The CDR3 runs 14 residues. V lost 5 bases, J lost 4 bases, and 4 bases stayed unmatched. CDR1 is SQVTM and CDR2 is ANQGSEA in the germline V gene. The CDR3 DNA reads TGCAGCGTTCTGGGACTAGCGGGAGAATACGAGCAGTACTTC. The encoded protein is CSVLGLAGEYEQYF.

The chain employs TRBV6-5 and TRBJ2-3; no firm D call. Per germline, CDR1 MNHEY and CDR2 SVGAGI. The CDR3 spans 14 residues. V was cut by 2 bases and J by 2 bases, with 8 bases left in between. The CDR3 bases are TGTGCCAGCAGTTACACCGGGTTCACAGATACGCAGTATTTT. Its protein is CASSYTGFTDTQYF.

V usage is TRBV2 and J usage is TRBJ2-1, with TRBD1 matching over 7 bases. The CDR3 loop spans 15 amino acids. Germline values: CDR1 SNHLY, CDR2 FYNNEI. The J segment lost 3 bases and the V segment lost 8 bases, leaving 10 bases of the junction unmatched. CDR3: CASLRMGQSYNEQFF. The CDR3 nucleotides are TGTGCCAGCTTACGTATGGGACAGAGCTACAATGAGCAGTTCTTC.

The chain is built from TRBV4-3 and TRBJ1-3; D ambiguous. Trimming took 0 bases from V and 0 from J, leaving 12 bases between them. The CDR3 contains 17 residues. Germline V gene data show CDR1 as LGHNA and CDR2 as YSLEER. The CDR3 nucleotides are TGCGCCAGCAGCCAAGATTCGACCGGGAGCTCTGGAAACACCATATATTTT. Amino acids: CASSQDSTGSSGNTIYF.